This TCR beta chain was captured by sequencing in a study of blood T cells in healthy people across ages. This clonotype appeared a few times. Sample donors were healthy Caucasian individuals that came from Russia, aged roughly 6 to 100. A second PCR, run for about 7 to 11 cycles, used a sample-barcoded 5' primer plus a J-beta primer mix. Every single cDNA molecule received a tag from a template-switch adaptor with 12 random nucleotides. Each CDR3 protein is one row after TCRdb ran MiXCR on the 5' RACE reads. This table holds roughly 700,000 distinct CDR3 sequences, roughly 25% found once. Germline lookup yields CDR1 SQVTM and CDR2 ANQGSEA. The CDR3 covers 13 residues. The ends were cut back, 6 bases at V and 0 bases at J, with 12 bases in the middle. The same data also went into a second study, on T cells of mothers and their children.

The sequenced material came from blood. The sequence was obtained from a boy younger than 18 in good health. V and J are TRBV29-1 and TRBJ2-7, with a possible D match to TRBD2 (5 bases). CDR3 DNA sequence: TGCAGCGTGTGGGAGTCAAGCTCCTACGAGCAGTACTTC. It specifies CSVWESSSYEQYF.